The rows below give T cell receptor beta chains drawn from one sample of a study of vaccination effects on CD4 cells after COVID-19. These receptors are not linked to any known antigen. Method: immunoSEQ multiplex PCR; TCRdb's copy keeps in-frame clones and lacks some. The profile covers approximately 68,000 clones, with about 78% appearing a single time and over 9.5% taken by the ten largest. The sequenced sample was CD4+ T cells from PBMCs cultured with SARS-CoV-2 spike peptides, obtained before COVID-19 vaccination. The receptors originated from a human donor who received a COVID-19 vaccine. CDR3s include the opening cysteine and the closing phenylalanine or tryptophan. Each record gives: V gene, CDR3 length, clone size, D gene, J gene, CDR3 protein, CDR3 DNA. D genes are given only for firm matches. Not every row has a clone size; where given, it reads once, few, many or a size class.

>TRBV2|12|few|NA|TRBJ1-3
CASSEVGESIYF
TGTGCCAGCAGTGAAGTTGGGGAGTCCATATATTTT
>TRBV7-3|15|few|NA|TRBJ2-5
CASSSMGVPEETQYF
TGTGCCAGCAGCTCAATGGGGGTGCCGGAGGAGACCCAGTACTTC
>TRBV6-4|14|NA|NA|TRBJ2-1
CASSEQGSYNEQFF
TGTGCCAGCAGTGAGCAGGGTTCCTACAATGAGCAGTTCTTC
>TRBV11-3|14|NA|NA|TRBJ2-5
CASSLDGYQETQYF
TGTGCCAGCAGCTTAGACGGGTACCAAGAGACCCAGTACTTC
>TRBV5-1|18|once|TRBD2|TRBJ2-2
CASSLVPLAGGSTGELFF
TGCGCCAGCAGCTTGGTACCACTAGCGGGGGGCAGTACCGGGGAGCTGTTTTTT
>TRBV7-8|14|NA|NA|TRBJ1-1
CASSRITGNTEAFF
TGTGCCAGCAGTCGAATTACAGGGAACACTGAAGCTTTCTTT
>TRBV5-4|15|NA|NA|TRBJ1-4
CASSFRQATNEKLFF
TGTGCCAGCAGCTTCCGACAGGCAACTAATGAAAAACTGTTTTTT
>TRBV2|14|NA|NA|TRBJ2-1
CASSAASSYNEQFF
TGTGCCAGCAGTGCGGCCAGCTCCTACAATGAGCAGTTCTTC
>TRBV29-1|13|NA|NA|TRBJ1-1
CSVEDGGRAEAFF
TGCAGCGTTGAAGACGGGGGCCGGGCTGAAGCTTTCTTT
>TRBV19|14|once|TRBD1|TRBJ1-2
CASSSRGRMLGYTF
TGTGCCAGTAGTTCCAGGGGGCGGATGCTTGGCTACACCTTC
>TRBV12-3/TRBV12-4|13|NA|TRBD1|TRBJ1-1
CASSFGGTGKAFF
TGTGCCAGCAGTTTTGGAGGGACAGGAAAAGCTTTCTTT
>TRBV19|15|few|NA|TRBJ1-2
CASSTRQNQQDGYTF
TGTGCCAGTAGTACGAGACAGAATCAGCAAGATGGCTACACCTTC
>TRBV5-6|15|NA|TRBD1|TRBJ1-6
CASSFQDREGSPLHF
TGTGCCAGCAGCTTTCAGGACAGGGAGGGTTCACCCCTCCACTTT
>TRBV18|17|NA|TRBD1|TRBJ1-5
CASSPGGTGGANQPQHF
TGTGCCAGCTCCCCTGGGGGGACAGGGGGAGCCAATCAGCCCCAGCATTTT
>TRBV28|12|NA|NA|TRBJ1-4
CASSFWQQKLFF
TGTGCCAGCAGTTTCTGGCAGCAAAAACTGTTTTTT
>TRBV18|16|NA|NA|TRBJ1-2
CASSPTTLTVGVGYTF
TGTGCCAGCTCACCAACCACCTTGACAGTAGGGGTCGGCTACACCTTC
>TRBV10-1|17|NA|TRBD2|TRBJ2-1
CASSDHPGLAGGDEQFF
TGCGCCAGCAGTGACCACCCGGGACTAGCGGGGGGGGATGAGCAGTTCTTC
>TRBV29-1|17|NA|NA|TRBJ2-2
CSVVTRKDGYYTGELFF
TGCAGCGTTGTCACCCGGAAGGACGGCTATTACACCGGGGAGCTGTTTTTT
>TRBV20-1|11|few|NA|TRBJ1-2
CSAQGPGGYTF
TGCAGTGCGCAGGGTCCCGGCGGCTACACCTTC
>TRBV18|13|NA|TRBD1|TRBJ2-1
CASGQGPYNEQFF
TGTGCCAGCGGACAGGGGCCTTACAATGAGCAGTTCTTC
>TRBV2|13|NA|NA|TRBJ2-1
CASSPGPYNEQFF
TGTGCCAGCAGTCCCGGGCCTTACAATGAGCAGTTCTTC
>TRBV5-1|16|NA|TRBD2|TRBJ2-3
CASSVGDSGGADTQYF
TGCGCCAGCAGTGTCGGTGATAGCGGGGGGGCAGATACGCAGTATTTT
>TRBV19|12|few|NA|TRBJ1-2
CASGGENYGYTF
TGTGCCAGTGGGGGGGAGAACTATGGCTACACCTTC
>TRBV7-2|11|few|NA|TRBJ1-2
CASSIVGSYTF
TGTGCCAGCAGCATAGTGGGTAGCTACACCTTC
>TRBV20-1|14|few|NA|TRBJ2-2
CSASRGTNTGELFF
TGCAGTGCTAGTAGGGGGACGAACACCGGGGAGCTGTTTTTT
>TRBV11-2|15|NA|NA|TRBJ2-5
CASSLDLGGLETQYF
TGTGCCAGCAGCTTAGATCTGGGGGGCCTCGAGACCCAGTACTTC
>TRBV18|13|NA|NA|TRBJ2-1
CASSPRVSDEQFF
TGTGCCAGCTCACCAAGGGTTTCGGATGAGCAGTTCTTC
>TRBV4-1|20|NA|TRBD2|TRBJ2-3
CASSQRGETGRGRNTDTQYF
TGCGCCAGCAGTCAAAGGGGGGAGACCGGGAGGGGAAGGAACACAGATACGCAGTATTTT
>TRBV19|14|NA|NA|TRBJ2-3
CASSPPWSTDTQYF
TGTGCCAGTAGTCCCCCCTGGAGCACAGATACGCAGTATTTT
>TRBV29-1|13|NA|NA|TRBJ2-4
CSVDSGDKNIQYF
TGCAGCGTTGATTCTGGGGACAAAAACATTCAGTACTTC
>TRBV18|13|NA|NA|TRBJ1-2
CASSPIPIDGYTF
TGTGCCAGCTCACCGATTCCTATTGATGGCTACACCTTC
>TRBV7-3|14|NA|NA|TRBJ1-6
CASSAGTLNSPLHF
TGTGCCAGCAGCGCCGGGACACTAAATTCACCCCTCCACTTT
>TRBV2|15|NA|NA|TRBJ2-1
CASSRDGSSYNEQFF
TGTGCCAGCAGTCGGGACGGGAGCTCCTACAATGAGCAGTTCTTC
>TRBV11-3|14|NA|TRBD1|TRBJ2-5
CASSLTGTQETQYF
TGTGCCAGCAGCTTGACAGGGACCCAAGAGACCCAGTACTTC